The rows below give T cell receptor beta chains drawn from one sample of a study of T cell responses to AZD1222 COVID-19 vaccine. The method was immunoSEQ multiplex PCR; TCRdb's version includes in-frame clones alone and lacks a portion of them. The sample gives some 200,000 clones, around 94% of which show up once; 1.7% is in the top ten. This material consisted of peripheral blood, taken 28 days after the second dose of the MenACWY control vaccine. The source of these receptors is an adult who received the MenACWY meningococcal vaccine as a control. Both conserved end residues are part of each CDR3. The D gene is left open where the match is weak. Rows give clone size only sometimes, using once, few, many, or a class for an expanded clone.

>.|TRBJ1-3|TRBV12-3/TRBV12-4|.
TGTGCCAGCATGCCGGGGAGTAGCACCATATATTTT
CASMPGSSTIYF
>.|TRBJ2-7|TRBV7-2|.
TGTGCCAGCAGCCCACCCCGGGACACCTACGAGCAGTACTTC
CASSPPRDTYEQYF
>.|TRBJ2-2|TRBV7-9|.
TGTGCCAGCAGCGGACCCGGGGACCCCGGGGAGCTGTTTTTT
CASSGPGDPGELFF
>.|TRBJ2-7|TRBV7-2|.
TGTGCCAGCAGCTTAAGCGGGACAGCCTACGAGCAGTACTTC
CASSLSGTAYEQYF
>.|TRBJ2-7|TRBV19|.
TGTGCCAGTAGCGACAGCTTAGGTTCCTACGAGCAGTACTTC
CASSDSLGSYEQYF
>TRBD1|TRBJ1-1|TRBV27|.
TGTGCCAGCAGACCGGGACAGGGGGGGATAAACACTGAAGCTTTCTTT
CASRPGQGGINTEAFF
>TRBD1|TRBJ2-1|TRBV7-3|.
TGTGCCAGCAGCTTGTCGACCGGGACAGGGCTCAGTGAGCAGTTCTTC
CASSLSTGTGLSEQFF
>.|TRBJ1-2|TRBV7-2|.
TGTGCCAGCAGCGCCAGGGATGGTTATGGCTACACCTTC
CASSARDGYGYTF
>.|TRBJ2-3|TRBV28|.
TGTGCCAGCAGCCTGACAGGAAACCAAGATACGCAGTATTTT
CASSLTGNQDTQYF
>.|TRBJ2-7|TRBV5-6|.
TGTGCCAGCAGCTTGGATGGGGGCACCTACGAGCAGTACTTC
CASSLDGGTYEQYF
>.|TRBJ1-1|TRBV10-3|once
TGTGCCATTCACGCGGCCCATAACACTGAAGCTTTCTTT
CAIHAAHNTEAFF
>TRBD1|TRBJ2-5|TRBV6-5|.
TGTGCCAGCAGTCGGGACAGTAGGGAGACCCAGTACTTC
CASSRDSRETQYF
>.|TRBJ2-7|TRBV30|.
TGTGCCTGGACCTACTCTGGCGAGCAGTACTTC
CAWTYSGEQYF
>TRBD1|TRBJ1-6|TRBV6-1|.
TGTGCCAGCAGTGAGAATCCGGGACAGGGGAATTCACCCCTCCACTTT
CASSENPGQGNSPLHF
>.|TRBJ1-1|TRBV13|.
TGTGCCAGCAGCTTAGGCATCACAGGGAACACTGAAGCTTTCTTT
CASSLGITGNTEAFF
>.|TRBJ2-3|TRBV30|few
TGTGCCTGGAGTGTCCAAGGAGTGGCAACAGATACGCAGTATTTT
CAWSVQGVATDTQYF
>.|TRBJ1-2|TRBV29-1|.
TGCAGCGTTGAGATGGGAAACTATGGCTACACCTTC
CSVEMGNYGYTF
>TRBD2|TRBJ2-1|TRBV15|.
TGTGCCACCAGCAGATCAGTAGCGGGGGGTACATACAATGAGCAGTTCTTC
CATSRSVAGGTYNEQFF
>.|TRBJ1-5|TRBV4-2|.
TGTGCCAGCAGCCAAGCAGGGTCCAATCAGCCCCAGCATTTT
CASSQAGSNQPQHF
>TRBD1|TRBJ1-1|TRBV28|.
TGTGCCAGCAGTTTGCTCGTCTTACAGGGGGCCGGGGACACTGAAGCTTTCTTT
CASSLLVLQGAGDTEAFF
>.|TRBJ1-1|TRBV29-1|.
TGCAGCGTTGTTTCGGTGAACACTGAAGCTTTCTTT
CSVVSVNTEAFF
>.|TRBJ2-7|TRBV15|.
TGTGCCACCAGCAGAGGAACCGAGACCTACGAGCAGTACTTC
CATSRGTETYEQYF
>TRBD1|TRBJ1-2|TRBV6-2/TRBV6-3|.
TGTGCCAGCAGTTACGGGGCCGACAGGGGGATTCATGGCTACACCTTC
CASSYGADRGIHGYTF
>TRBD1|TRBJ2-7|TRBV13|.
TGTGCCAGCAGCTTAGCGGGACAGGGAAGGGAGCAGTACTTC
CASSLAGQGREQYF
>.|TRBJ2-1|TRBV27|.
TGTGCCAGCAGTTCCCCGCCCCGGACCAAATACAATGAGCAGTTCTTC
CASSSPPRTKYNEQFF
>TRBD2|TRBJ2-2|TRBV28|.
TGTGCCAGCAGTTTATTGGCTAGCGGGATGCGGAACACCGGGGAGCTGTTTTTT
CASSLLASGMRNTGELFF
>.|TRBJ2-1|TRBV7-2|.
TGTGCCAGCAGCTTATCGGTTGGCAGCTACAATGAGCAGTTCTTC
CASSLSVGSYNEQFF
>TRBD2|TRBJ2-7|TRBV27|.
TGTGCCAGCAGCGAGACTAGCGGATCCTCCTACGAGCAGTACTTC
CASSETSGSSYEQYF
>TRBD1|TRBJ1-4|TRBV28|.
TGTGCCAGCAGATTCAGGGGGCTGGCTAATGAAAAACTGTTTTTT
CASRFRGLANEKLFF
>TRBD1|TRBJ2-7|TRBV3-1/TRBV3-2|.
TGTGCCAGCAGCCAGAGACCGGGACAGGGGTACGAGCAGTACTTC
CASSQRPGQGYEQYF
>.|TRBJ2-7|TRBV27|.
TGTGCCAGCAGTTTTCGGGCTCAGGGGCCGGCGGCCTACGAGCAGTACTTC
CASSFRAQGPAAYEQYF
>.|TRBJ1-2|TRBV10-3|.
TGTGCCACTCGAGGGGGGGGGCCCTATGGCTACACCTTC
CATRGGGPYGYTF
>TRBD1|TRBJ2-1|TRBV30|.
TGTGCCTGGCATGCTCAGGGGGCTAAAAGCAATGAGCAGTTCTTC
CAWHAQGAKSNEQFF
>.|TRBJ2-2|TRBV28|few
TGTGCCAGCAGTTTTGTACGAGGAAACACCGGGGAGCTGTTTTTT
CASSFVRGNTGELFF
>TRBD1|TRBJ2-1|TRBV10-3|.
TGTGCCATCAGTCCGTCGGCAGGGGGCTACAATGAGCAGTTCTTC
CAISPSAGGYNEQFF
>.|TRBJ2-5|TRBV19|.
TGTGCCAGTAGTATTCGGTATCAAGAGACCCAGTACTTC
CASSIRYQETQYF
>TRBD2|TRBJ2-7|TRBV16|.
TGTGCCAGCAGTCCGGGGGGTTTAAACGAGCAGTACTTC
CASSPGGLNEQYF
>.|TRBJ2-1|TRBV5-1|once
TGCGCCAGCAGCTCGACGGGCGCTGAGCAGTTCTTC
CASSSTGAEQFF
>.|TRBJ1-2|TRBV28|.
TGTGCCAGCAGTTTAGGACAGTTGAGGGGGTATGGCTACACCTTC
CASSLGQLRGYGYTF
>.|TRBJ2-5|TRBV27|.
TGTGCCAGCGGGGTACGGCAAGAGACCCAGTACTTC
CASGVRQETQYF
>.|TRBJ2-2|TRBV9|once
TGTGCCAGCAGCGTTACCGGGGAGCTGTTTTTT
CASSVTGELFF